The clone carrying this TCR beta chain turned up a few times. Its ends do not fully match the called genes, so a read error is possible. Germline CDR1 reads MNHEY; CDR2 reads SVGAGI. The CDR3 is made up of 13 amino acids. These data come from a study of T-cell memory formation after mild COVID-19. For the study at large: TCR clusters were mostly confined to one donor each.

In TCRdb, the 5' RACE reads were re-called with MiXCR into one record per CDR3 protein. The table has roughly 350,000 distinct CDR3 sequences, 28% seen once; the top ten hold approximately 13%. The receptor was derived from an adult woman who had mild COVID-19 (a few samples of this study predate the infection). Cell type and time point are not known. V usage is TRBV6-5 and J usage is TRBJ2-6; D might be TRBD1 (7 bases). The sample comprised PBMCs or a T cell subset sorted from them (not recorded which). CDR3 nucleotides: TGTGCTTCCTGCCTTCAGGGGGGCAACGTCCTGACTTTC. It is translated as CASCLQGGNVLTF.